This TCR beta chain was documented in a study of blood T cell repertoires in COVID-19 (dated by TCRdb to the early 2020s). Notes on the research overall: The collaborator samples originated in the United States, Italy and Spain and spanned the acute and convalescent phases of COVID-19. The prospective study material was composed of cDNA or gDNA derived from T cells, B-cell-depleted T cells, or PBMCs. The dataset comprised deeply sampled blood TCRbeta repertoires from subjects exposed to, actively infected with, or recovered from COVID-19. The samples were drawn from two sources: the first 160 participants of the ongoing ImmuneRACE study, and 1,254 subjects contributed by 6 global collaborators. HLA class I and class II types, where available, came from metadata supplied by the sample provider rather than from assay-based typing. A freely available public database, intended as a resource for researchers studying the immune response to SARS-CoV-2, is where the repertoires were released. A de-identified subject ID, COVID-19 status, age in years and sex were almost always included in the sample metadata. The paper's findings and limits, for the study overall: The quantity of clinical and demographic metadata differed by source and by participant and was supplied without curation.

The immunoSEQ Assay, a bias-controlled multiplex PCR, was used to amplify TCRbeta CDR3 regions from genomic DNA. From the authors' description of their analysis: Nucleated cell counts per sample were estimated from amplification of reference gene primers within the assay. Sequence reads were collapsed and filtered to measure the absolute abundance of every unique TCRbeta CDR3 rearrangement. For each sample, productive Simpson clonality was calculated as the square root of Simpson's diversity index over productive rearrangements. TCRdb re-hosts the immuneACCESS table, in-frame sequences only. Its copies lack some clones; in the studies checked, an unresolved V gene accounts for under half of them, and the cause for the rest is not known. D and trimming come from the DNA, and the V and J calls and clone size come from that table. The sample table shows around 250,000 clones, and more than 85% are seen once. Around 2.8% of the sample is taken by the ten largest.

Remarks on this clone: The antigen it recognizes is unknown. No base-level quality is on record; no much larger clone is a single base apart.

CDR1 and CDR2 (SGHRS, YFSETQ) derive from the germline V gene. The CDR3 goes from the cysteine to the phenylalanine over 19 residues. Only the CDR3 DNA stays, 57 bases, in frame from base 1. Germline trimming: 7 bases from V, 7 bases from J; junction bases outside gene matches: 18. Enrolling through a virtual design, the prospective study's participants ranged in age from roughly 18 to 89 years and lived across about two dozen United States geographic areas. To assign participants to cohorts, the prospective study relied on clinical history that participants themselves reported in a screening survey and a study questionnaire. Exposed participants had been in contact, within 2 weeks of entering the study, with a person who had a PCR-confirmed or clinician-diagnosed case of COVID-19. In the prospective study, mobile phlebotomists collected whole blood, serum and a nasopharyngeal or oropharyngeal swab from each participant. Over a 2-month period, participants in the prospective study had the option of providing additional blood draws and questionnaires. Before DNA extraction, prospective study blood samples were shipped either frozen or at room temperature.

The TCR originated in a man aged 40-50 years who had been exposed to COVID-19. The V and J segments used are TRBV5-1 and TRBJ2-6, and 12 bases in between align with TRBD1. Specimen: PBMCs or T cells enriched from blood (not recorded which). The CDR3 region reads CASAAGTGGSLSGANVLTF. The DNA sequence follows: TGCGCCAGCGCGGCGGGGACAGGGGGCTCTCTAAGTGGTGCCAACGTCCTGACTTTC.